In its sample, the clone carrying this TCR beta chain was seen a few times. The record originates from a study of T cell repertoires in cytomegalovirus infection. TCRdb analysed the reads with MiXCR anew, one entry per CDR3 protein. This table holds about 230,000 distinct CDR3 sequences, over 20% found once. The CDR3 covers 13 residues. Germline V gene data show CDR1 as MDHEN and CDR2 as SYDVKM. V was trimmed by 2 bases and J by 12 bases, leaving 14 bases between them. The clonotype originates from a human donor in good health (CMV status not recorded). Some clones in this sample may be carry-over from other donors' samples. The sequencing sample was made of CD8+ T cells from PBMCs. The gene calls are TRBV28 and TRBJ2-1; D possibly corresponds to TRBD2 (5 bases). CDR3 bases: TGTGCCAGCAGTTTAATTTATCGGGAAGGGCAGTTCTTC. Encoded protein: CASSLIYREGQFF.